One and the same sample provided the 4 T cell receptor beta chains below, sequenced in a study of T cells after yellow fever vaccination. TCRdb re-analysed the 5' RACE reads in MiXCR, keeping a single row per CDR3 protein. The table has some 340,000 distinct CDR3 sequences, about 4% seen once. Sequencing used PBMCs, obtained 5 days after the yellow fever booster vaccination. The receptors derive from a man aged 18-30 years who received the YFV17D yellow fever vaccine.

This sequence joins TRBV6-2 or TRBV6-3 and TRBJ2-7; 7 bases align to TRBD2. This CDR3 has 15 residues. The V segment lost 6 bases and the J segment 0 bases; nucleotides outside the gene matches: 8. The germline CDR1 and CDR2 sequences are MNHEY and SVGEGT. CDR3 nucleotides: TGTGCCAGCAGCCACCGGGACTACCTCTCCTACGAGCAGTACGTC. Protein sequence: CASSHRDYLSYEQYV.

This clonotype appeared many times. This sequence joins TRBV7-8 and TRBJ2-1, with D possibly being TRBD1 or TRBD2 (5 bases each). V was clipped by 7 bases and J by 6 bases, with 13 bases between them. The CDR3 length is 13 residues. Germline values: CDR1 SGHVS, CDR2 FQNEAQ. The CDR3 DNA follows: TGTGCCAGCACCCCCGGGGCAACCAATGAGCAGTTCTTC. Amino acid sequence: CASTPGATNEQFF.

This clonotype was observed at least ten times. The CDR3 protein is CASSLVGELAYNEQFF. In DNA form, the CDR3 reads TGCGCCAGCAGCTTGGTCGGGGAACTCGCCTACAATGAGCAGTTCTTC. V and J are TRBV5-1 and TRBJ2-1; TRBD2 might be the D (5 bases). Germline V gene data show CDR1 as SGHRS and CDR2 as YFSETQ. V lost 0 bases to trimming and J lost 2 bases, with 12 bases between them. This CDR3 has 16 amino acids.

This clonotype was detected a few times. The chain uses TRBV30 and TRBJ1-2; 7 nucleotides match TRBD1. V lost 5 bases and J lost 5; bases outside the gene matches: 2. Germline lookup yields CDR1 GTSNPN and CDR2 SVGIG (reference sequence). This CDR3 spans 11 amino acids. CDR3 nucleotide sequence: TGTGCCTGGGACAGGGTGTATGGCTACACCTTC. It encodes CAWDRVYGYTF.